This TCR beta chain emerged from a study of cytomegalovirus exposure and HLA in healthy donors. Study context: There were some 120 million unique TCR beta sequences, drawn from approximately 180 million T cells, in an earlier analysis. Early on, a data release was issued that held 65 million to 100 million unique TCRs from HLA-typed donors.

As for this clone: What it recognizes is unknown.

Germline V lookup: CDR1 SGHDT, CDR2 YYEEEE. The trim removed 4 bases at V and 4 bases at J, leaving 9 bases unmatched. CDR3 length: 15 residues. PCR was performed using 60 Vbeta and 13 Jbeta primers. Profiling relied on immunoSEQ multiplex PCR, and the TCRdb table lists in-frame clones only, not all of them. The sample carries some 120,000 clones, 80% recorded once. Study-level points and caveats: Roughly uniform sequencing depth across donors was assumed, possibly incorrectly. In a later analysis, HLA-associated TCR beta chains were more clonally expanded than equally common others.

This receptor was taken from a man aged 30 to 39 in good health and CMV-seropositive. The chain joins TRBV5-6 to TRBJ1-2; 8 nucleotides agree with TRBD1. Sequencing was performed on PBMCs. CDR3 in amino acids: CASSVGQVMVYGYTF. The CDR3 DNA follows: TGTGCCAGCAGCGTGGGACAGGTAATGGTCTATGGCTACACCTTC.